This T cell receptor (beta chain) comes out of a study of PD-1 blockade in mismatch repair-deficient tumors. The CDR3 runs to 18 residues. Germline CDR1 reads MDHEN; CDR2 reads SYDVKM. Trimming took 6 bases from V and 6 from J; bases not matched to a gene: 17. Clones were sequenced by immunoSEQ multiplex PCR, and TCRdb holds only the in-frame ones, with some missing. The sample records 10,000 or so clones, over 80% being singletons. Specified time point: roughly 9-day in vitro stimulation with candidate neoantigen peptide 3. About 7 ELISpot-reactive neoantigen peptides each drove a 10-day in vitro stimulation. This clone was detected once. Its antigen is undetermined.

The rearrangement links TRBV28 to TRBJ2-1; 10 bases are a match to TRBD1. Sequencing used cells cultured in vitro, obtained from a patient treated with pembrolizumab. This clonotype originated in an adult with mismatch repair-deficient cancer. Written as DNA, the CDR3 is TGTGCCAGCAGGTTTCCCCGCGCCGGGACAGGGGCCGGCAATGAGCAGTTCTTC. This gives the protein CASRFPRAGTGAGNEQFF.